Listed here are 23 T cell receptor beta chains from one sample, sequenced in a study of OX40 agonist ivuxolimab in advanced cancers. The method behind the library was the immunoSEQ multiplex PCR assay. TCRdb provides this immuneACCESS table in a form limited to in-frame rearrangements. Some clones are lacking; in checked studies, under half of them reflect an unresolved V gene, and why the rest are absent is not known. This sample is represented by 70,000 or so clones; more than 75% of them were singletons. Jointly, the top ten make up under 20% of the sample. Sample: CD4+ or CD8+ T cells sorted from blood, taken in a trial of the OX40 agonist ivuxolimab. The source is an adult with an advanced solid tumor such as melanoma, head and neck, liver or kidney cancer.

This chain links TRBV18 with TRBJ2-1, with TRBD2 matching over 7 bases. The V gene's germline CDR1 is KGHSH and CDR2 LQKENI. Trimming at V came to 4 bases and at J to 12 bases, leaving 12 bases not matched to a gene. The CDR3 is made up of 14 amino acids. The CDR3 spells CASSLGLPPEGQFF. The CDR3 DNA reads as TGTGCCAGCTCACTGGGACTACCCCCAGAAGGGCAGTTCTTC.

The chain carries TRBV19 and TRBJ1-1; TRBD1 agrees at 7 bases. The CDR3 length is 16 residues. CDR1 LNHDA and CDR2 SQIVND come from the germline V gene (reference sequence). With 7 bases clipped from V and 1 base from J, the junction kept 12 bases outside the gene matches. The CDR3 DNA follows: TGTGCCAGTACCGCCCAAGGGGGCGCGTCGAACACTGAAGCTTTCTTT. It encodes CASTAQGGASNTEAFF. The full variable domain, rest sourced from reference TRBV19 and TRBJ1-1, is DGGITQSPKYLFRKEGQNVTLSCEQNLNHDAMYWYRQDPGQGLRLIYYSQIVNDFQKGDIAEGYSVSREKKESFPLTVTSAQKNPTAFYLCASTAQGGASNTEAFFGQGTRLTVV.

This chain uses TRBV7-9 with TRBJ1-3; no definite D call. CDR3 length equals 15 residues. Germline CDR1 reads SEHNR; CDR2 reads FQNEAQ (reference sequence). The ends were cut back, 3 bases at V and 1 base at J, with 10 bases in the middle. CDR3: CASSLATFSGNTIYF. The CDR3 bases are TGTGCCAGCAGCTTGGCGACGTTTTCTGGAAACACCATATATTTT. The variable domain in full, completed from reference TRBV7-9 and TRBJ1-3, reads DTGVSQNPRHKITKRGQNVTFRCDPISEHNRLYWYRQTLGQGPEFLTYFQNEAQLEKSRLLSDRFSAERPKGSFSTLEIQRTEQGDSAMYLCASSLATFSGNTIYFGEGSWLTVV.

The V and J genes are TRBV15 and TRBJ1-4; a possible D gene is TRBD1 (5 bases). This CDR3 is 13 amino acids long. Per germline, CDR1 LNHNV and CDR2 YYDKDF (reference sequence). Trimming removed 6 bases from V and 3 bases from J, with 8 bases in between. CDR3: CATSRGSNEKLFF. The DNA for the CDR3 is TGTGCCACCAGTCGGGGGTCTAATGAAAAACTGTTTTTT.

This clone was counted only a few times. The rearrangement links TRBV10-3 to TRBJ2-3, with D hard to call. Germline V gene sequence: CDR1 ENHRY, CDR2 SYGVKD. The CDR3 loop spans 15 amino acids. Trimming removed 7 bases at V and 0 bases at J, with 14 bases between. The CDR3, as DNA: TGTGCCATCAATGTTGGGTACGCTAGCACAGATACGCAGTATTTT. As protein: CAINVGYASTDTQYF.

The sample holds many counts of this clone. This sequence joins TRBV6-1 and TRBJ2-7, with 7 bases lining up with TRBD1. Germline V CDR1 and CDR2: MNHNS, SASEGT. The J segment lost 6 bases and the V segment lost 7 bases, leaving 12 bases of the junction unmatched. This CDR3 has 14 residues. The CDR3 DNA reads TGTGCCAGCAAATTTACAGGGGCGGCGGGCGAGCAGTACTTC. Translated, it gives CASKFTGAAGEQYF.

The chain is built from TRBV28 and TRBJ2-1, with 14 bases matching TRBD2. Germline-derived CDR1 and CDR2 are MDHEN and SYDVKM. This CDR3 is 19 amino acids long. V lost 1 base and J lost 1; bases outside the gene matches: 6. CDR3 protein: CASSLSGLAGVGSYNEQFF. DNA for the CDR3: TGTGCCAGCAGTTTATCGGGACTAGCGGGAGTCGGGTCCTACAATGAGCAGTTCTTC. The whole variable domain, remainder taken from reference TRBV28 and TRBJ2-1, is DVKVTQSSRYLVKRTGEKVFLECVQDMDHENMFWYRQDPGLGLRLIYFSYDVKMKEKGDIPEGYSVSREKKERFSLILESASTNQTSMYLCASSLSGLAGVGSYNEQFFGPGTRLTVL.

This chain joins TRBV9 and TRBJ1-1, with 9 positions matching TRBD1. The CDR3 sequence is 18 residues long. V lost 4 bases, J lost 5 bases, and 18 bases stayed unmatched. Germline CDR1 is SGDLS and CDR2 is YYNGEE. CDR3 loop: CASSPRTGEGGLGTEAFF. The DNA of the CDR3 is TGTGCCAGCAGCCCCAGGACAGGGGAGGGAGGATTGGGAACTGAAGCTTTCTTT.

V gene TRBV6-5 combines with J gene TRBJ1-2; the D gene is possibly TRBD1 (6 bases). V lost 4 bases and J lost 2, with 11 bases in between. The CDR3 sequence is 14 residues long. From germline, CDR1 is MNHEY and CDR2 SVGAGI. The CDR3 loop reads CASSSRTDNYGYTF. The CDR3 DNA sequence: TGTGCCAGCAGTTCGCGGACAGACAACTATGGCTACACCTTC.

The chain employs TRBV5-1 and TRBJ2-5, with D perhaps TRBD2 (6 bases). Germline CDR1 is SGHRS and CDR2 is YFSETQ. V lost 3 bases and J 2 bases, leaving 8 bases between the germline ends. The CDR3 has 13 residues. The CDR3, as DNA: TGCGCCAGCAGCTGGGACTTACAAGAGACCCAGTACTTC. Translation gives CASSWDLQETQYF.

This clone turned up a few times. The gene calls are TRBV6-1 and TRBJ1-5; possibly TRBD1 for D (6 bases). Germline V CDR1 and CDR2: MNHNS, SASEGT. V was pared by 3 bases and J by 6 bases, with 12 bases between. CDR3 length equals 14 residues. CDR3 DNA sequence: TGTGCCAGCAGTGATATTGGGGGCCCTCAGCCCCAGCATTTT. This codes for CASSDIGGPQPQHF.

This clone has more than one count but fewer than ten. V and J are TRBV11-3 and TRBJ1-1; no firm D call. With 8 bases removed from V and 2 bases from J, the gap between germline ends came to 12 bases. The CDR3 sequence is 13 residues long. CDR1 is SGHNT, CDR2 YENEEA, per germline. The CDR3 is CASGLQANTEAFF. CDR3 sequence (DNA): TGTGCCAGCGGTCTTCAGGCTAACACTGAAGCTTTCTTT.

The CDR3 loop reads CATSREYSERGETQYF. CDR3 DNA sequence: TGTGCCACCAGCAGAGAATACTCGGAGCGAGGAGAGACCCAGTACTTC. The gene calls are TRBV15 and TRBJ2-5; D call uncertain. V lost 0 bases and J 4 bases, leaving 15 bases between the germline ends. CDR3 size: 16 residues. Germline V lookup: CDR1 LNHNV, CDR2 YYDKDF (reference sequence). The variable domain in full, completed from reference TRBV15 and TRBJ2-5, reads DAMVIQNPRYQVTQFGKPVTLSCSQTLNHNVMYWYQQKSSQAPKLLFHYYDKDFNNEADTPDNFQSRRPNTSFCFLDIRSPGLGDTAMYLCATSREYSERGETQYFGPGTRLLVL.

The chain links TRBV5-4 to TRBJ2-5; D remains ambiguous. CDR1 and CDR2 (germline): SGHNT, YYREEE (reference sequence). V was trimmed by 4 bases and J by 2 bases, leaving 15 bases between them. This CDR3 has 15 amino acids. CDR3 amino acids: CASSLPGSIQETQYF. The DNA for the CDR3 is TGTGCCAGCAGCCTACCCGGGTCCATACAAGAGACCCAGTACTTC.

Comments on this clone: One junction end does not reproduce the germline sequence, and a read error may be involved. The chain couples TRBV2 to TRBJ1-1; no definite D call. This CDR3 is built from 11 residues. Germline lookup yields CDR1 SNHLY and CDR2 FYNNEI. The CDR3 DNA follows: TGTGCCAGGAGTGGCGCGACTGAAGCTTTCTTT. It yields the protein CARSGATEAFF.

This clone was seen just once. The CDR3 is CASSAQDRVGYGYTF. CDR3 coding DNA: TGTGCCAGCTCAGCCCAGGACAGGGTCGGGTATGGCTACACCTTC. The chain is built from TRBV18 and TRBJ1-2; 8 bases agree with TRBD1. The CDR3 totals 15 residues. V was pared by 5 bases and J by 5 bases, with 10 bases of the junction left unmatched. CDR1 and CDR2 (germline): KGHSH, LQKENI. Using reference TRBV18 and TRBJ1-2 for the parts outside the CDR3, the full variable domain is NAGVMQNPRHLVRRRGQEARLRCSPMKGHSHVYWYRQLPEEGLKFMVYLQKENIIDESGMPKERFSAEFPKEGPSILRIQQVVRGDSAAYFCASSAQDRVGYGYTFGSGTRLTVV.

Within the sample, this clone is medium-sized. The J gene is TRBJ2-1, the V gene TRBV27, with 11 positions matching TRBD2. This CDR3 is 17 amino acids long. CDR1 is MNHEY, CDR2 SMNVEV, per germline (reference sequence). With V trimmed by 5 bases and J by 4 bases, 10 bases remained unmatched. In nucleotides, the CDR3 is TGTGCCAGCAGTCTCAGGACTAGCGGGCCGGTGTACAATGAGCAGTTCTTC. This translates into CASSLRTSGPVYNEQFF.

The V gene is TRBV5-1, the J gene TRBJ1-1; no clear D gene. The CDR3 has 14 residues. The V gene's germline CDR1 is SGHRS and CDR2 YFSETQ. Deletions cut 3 bases from V and 0 bases from J, with 9 bases between. The CDR3 protein is CASSSGVLNTEAFF. The CDR3 DNA follows: TGCGCCAGCAGCTCAGGTGTATTGAACACTGAAGCTTTCTTT.

This clone turned up a few times. J is TRBJ2-7 and V is TRBV2; 7 nucleotides match TRBD1. CDR1 is SNHLY and CDR2 is FYNNEI in the germline V gene. There are 13 residues in the CDR3. V lost 8 bases and J lost 3; bases outside the gene matches: 7. CDR3 in DNA: TGTGCCAGCCGATGGGACAGCCTCTACGAGCAGTACTTC. Translating it yields CASRWDSLYEQYF.

The chain combines TRBV27 with TRBJ2-5, with 8 bases lining up with TRBD2. The V gene end was trimmed by 8 bases and the J gene end by 5 bases; junction bases not matched to a gene: 4. From germline, CDR1 is MNHEY and CDR2 SMNVEV (reference sequence). The CDR3 loop spans 12 amino acids. In DNA form, the CDR3 reads TGTGCCAGCCGGAGCGGGAGCGAGACCCAGTACTTC. Its translation is CASRSGSETQYF.

This clone appeared a single time. This chain uses TRBV28 with TRBJ1-2; 7 bases match TRBD1. J lost 7 bases, V lost 2 bases, and 4 bases had no gene match. The CDR3 sequence is 13 residues long. The V gene's germline CDR1 is MDHEN and CDR2 SYDVKM. In DNA, the CDR3 is TGTGCCAGCAGTTTAGGCAGGGGGGGTGGCTACACCTTC. Its translation is CASSLGRGGGYTF.

This chain connects TRBV7-6 to TRBJ2-1; D gene ambiguous. The CDR3 is made up of 15 amino acids. CDR1 SGHVS and CDR2 FNYEAQ come from the germline V gene. Trimming took 5 bases from V and 5 from J, leaving 16 bases between them. CDR3 sequence (DNA): TGTGCCAGCAGCGTACGCAACCTAGAGCACAATGAGCAGTTCTTC. Its protein product is CASSVRNLEHNEQFF.

This CDR3 reads CASSLLAGVSYEQYF. The DNA for the CDR3 is TGTGCCAGCAGCCTCCTAGCGGGAGTGAGTTACGAGCAGTACTTC. J is TRBJ2-7 and V is TRBV14; 10 bases are a match to TRBD2. Germline V gene data show CDR1 as SGHDN and CDR2 as FVKESK. V trimming: 4 bases; J trimming: 4 bases; junction bases outside the gene matches: 7. The CDR3 has 15 residues.